The clone carrying this TCR beta chain was recorded a few times. This record comes from a study of blood T cell repertoires in COVID-19. Trimming removed 8 bases at V and 0 bases at J, with 10 bases between. This CDR3 has 13 amino acids. Germline CDR1 reads MNHEY; CDR2 reads SMNVEV (reference sequence). Some clones are missing from TCRdb's copy, which holds only in-frame ones; the method was immunoSEQ multiplex PCR. The table includes 120,000 or so clones, around 74% detected once. What was sequenced was peripheral blood. This sequence originates from a man in his 60s with acute or convalescent COVID-19. The chain combines TRBV27 with TRBJ1-1; D possibly corresponds to TRBD1 (5 bases). The CDR3 bases are TGTGCCAGCGGGGGGGGACTGAACACTGAAGCTTTCTTT. Protein sequence: CASGGGLNTEAFF.